This T cell receptor (beta chain) derives from a study of cytomegalovirus exposure and HLA in healthy donors. This PCR relied on a set of 60 Vbeta primers and 13 Jbeta primers. The protocol was immunoSEQ multiplex PCR, while the TCRdb copy is restricted to in-frame clones and leaves out a portion. In the table there are about 170,000 clones, roughly 79% of which are singletons. Study-wide results and caveats: Later work showed greater clonal expansion in HLA-associated TCR beta chains than in equally common others. Several V segments, TRBV6-2 and TRBV6-3 among them, could not be told apart and were dropped.

This clone was seen only a few times. The antigen is not known. V was shortened by 3 bases and J by 1 base, with 7 bases between the two germline ends. The CDR3 has 13 amino acids. Germline V lookup: CDR1 SGHVS, CDR2 FQNEAQ. This clonotype originated in a woman between 18 and 29 years old in good health and CMV-seropositive. The sequencing sample was made of PBMCs. The chain uses TRBV7-8 and TRBJ2-7; D is perhaps TRBD1 (6 bases). DNA of the CDR3: TGTGCCAGCAGCTTCGACAGGTCCTACGAGCAGTACTTC. It encodes CASSFDRSYEQYF.